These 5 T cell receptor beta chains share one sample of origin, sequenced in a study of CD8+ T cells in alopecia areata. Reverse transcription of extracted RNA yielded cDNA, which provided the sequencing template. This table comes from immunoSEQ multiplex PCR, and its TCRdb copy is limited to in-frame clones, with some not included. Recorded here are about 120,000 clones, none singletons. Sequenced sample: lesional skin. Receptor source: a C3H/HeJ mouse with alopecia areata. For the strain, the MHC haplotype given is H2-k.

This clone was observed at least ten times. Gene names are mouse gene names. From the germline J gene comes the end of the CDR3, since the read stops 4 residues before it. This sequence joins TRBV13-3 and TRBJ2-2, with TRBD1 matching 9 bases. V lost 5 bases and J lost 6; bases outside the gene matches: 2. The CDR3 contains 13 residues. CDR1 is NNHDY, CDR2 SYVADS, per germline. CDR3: CASRDRGPGQLYF. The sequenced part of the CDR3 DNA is TGTGCCAGCAGGGACAGGGGACCCGGG.

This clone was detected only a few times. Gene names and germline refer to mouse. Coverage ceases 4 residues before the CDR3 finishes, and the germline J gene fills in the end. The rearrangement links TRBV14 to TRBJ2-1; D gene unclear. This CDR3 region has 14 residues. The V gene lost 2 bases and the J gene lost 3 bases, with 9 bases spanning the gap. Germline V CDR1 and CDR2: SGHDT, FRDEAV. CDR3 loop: CASSFTDIYAEQFF. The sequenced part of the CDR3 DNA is TGTGCCAGCAGTTTTACCGACATCTATGCT. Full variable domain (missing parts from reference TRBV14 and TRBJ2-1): EAGVTQSPRYAVLQEGQAVSFWCDPISGHDTLYWYQQPRDQGPQLLVYFRDEAVIDNSQLPSDRFSAVRPKGTNSTLKIQSAKQGDTATYLCASSFTDIYAEQFFGPGTRLTVL.

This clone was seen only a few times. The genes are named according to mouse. CDR3: CTCSAEQGRHGEVFF. The CDR3 bases that were read are TGCACCTGCAGTGCAGAACAGGGAAGGCACGGA. The chain links TRBV1 to TRBJ1-1, with D possibly TRBD1 on 6 matching bases. The CDR3 is cut off 4 residues early in the read; its end comes from the germline J gene. The CDR3 has 15 amino acids. Germline assignment: CDR1 NSQYPW and CDR2 LRSPGD (reference sequence).

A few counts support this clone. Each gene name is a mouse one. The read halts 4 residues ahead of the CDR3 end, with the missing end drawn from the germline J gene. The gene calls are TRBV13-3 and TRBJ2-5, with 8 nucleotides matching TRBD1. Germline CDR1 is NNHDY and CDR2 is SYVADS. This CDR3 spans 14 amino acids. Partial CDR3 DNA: TGTGCCAGCAGTGGGCAGGGGGCGAAGGAC. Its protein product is CASSGQGAKD. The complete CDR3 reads CASSGQGAKDTQYF.

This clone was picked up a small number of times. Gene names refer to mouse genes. CDR3 sequence reads: CASSWGLFAEQFF. The covered CDR3 bases are TGTGCCAGCAGCTGGGGTTTATTTGCT. J is TRBJ2-1 and V is TRBV19; maybe TRBD2 (6 bases). Read sequence stops 4 residues before the CDR3 end, and the germline J gene provides the missing end. The CDR3 spans 13 residues. Germline V gives CDR1 FNHDT, CDR2 SITEND (reference sequence). Deletions cut 5 bases from V and 6 bases from J, with 12 bases between.